This T cell receptor beta chain derives from a study of early T cells in non-severe SARS-CoV-2 infection. Study information: Unsorted whole-blood RNA was sequenced in bulk, leaving chains unpaired.

Individual cDNA molecules were tagged with unique molecular identifiers, the study reported. TCRdb processed the 5' RACE reads anew with MiXCR; each CDR3 protein has one entry. The data show about 56,000 distinct CDR3 sequences, with about 14% seen just once and about 4% held by the top ten. In its sample, this clonotype was seen a few times. CDR3 length: 13 residues. Germline CDR1 reads MNHEY; CDR2 reads SMNVEV (reference sequence). V lost 5 bases to trimming and J lost 4 bases, with 9 bases between them. This receptor was taken from an adult who was a healthcare worker with PCR-confirmed SARS-CoV-2 infection or an uninfected control (not recorded which). The sequencing here drew on whole blood, taken at baseline. The chain employs TRBV27 and TRBJ2-1, with D unresolved. The CDR3 loop is CASSPGWYNEQFF. The CDR3 bases are TGTGCCAGCAGTCCAGGTTGGTACAATGAGCAGTTCTTC.